This T cell receptor (beta chain) was recovered during a study of blood T cell repertoires in COVID-19. Study details: Some COVID-19 samples were acute and others convalescent; all came from the United States, Italy and Spain. The analysed material was cDNA or gDNA that came from T cells, B-cell-depleted T cells, or PBMCs.

TCRdb's table, derived via immunoSEQ multiplex PCR, lists solely in-frame clones and lacks some. The sample has approximately 250,000 clones, about 90% seen once. This sequence originates from a young woman with acute COVID-19. Sequenced material: PBMCs or T cells enriched from blood (not recorded which).

The CDR3 bases are TGTGCCAGCAGTCCAAGGGGGAATCAGCCCCAGCATTTT. Amino acids: CASSPRGNQPQHF. The chain employs TRBV27 and TRBJ1-5; TRBD1 is a possible D gene (6 bases). V was cut by 5 bases and J by 4 bases, with 9 bases left in between. The CDR3 length is 13 residues. Germline CDR1 is MNHEY and CDR2 is SMNVEV (reference sequence).